This TCR beta chain originates from a study of blood T cell repertoires in COVID-19. Method: immunoSEQ multiplex PCR; TCRdb's copy keeps in-frame clones and lacks some. The sample has over 300,000 clones; over 75% are singletons. The germline V gene encodes CDR1 KGHSH and CDR2 LQKENI. This CDR3 has 18 residues. Trimming removed 3 bases at V and 6 bases at J, with 24 bases between. Assignments of participants to cohorts depended upon their own reported clinical history. The sequence came from a woman in her twenties or thirties with acute COVID-19. The chain joins TRBV18 to TRBJ1-3; D is perhaps TRBD1 (6 bases). The sequencing sample was made of PBMCs or T cells enriched from blood (not recorded which). The CDR3 nucleotides are TGTGCCAGCTCACCTTCAGACAGGAGTTTCCTTGGTGAAAACACCATATATTTT. It translates to CASSPSDRSFLGENTIYF.